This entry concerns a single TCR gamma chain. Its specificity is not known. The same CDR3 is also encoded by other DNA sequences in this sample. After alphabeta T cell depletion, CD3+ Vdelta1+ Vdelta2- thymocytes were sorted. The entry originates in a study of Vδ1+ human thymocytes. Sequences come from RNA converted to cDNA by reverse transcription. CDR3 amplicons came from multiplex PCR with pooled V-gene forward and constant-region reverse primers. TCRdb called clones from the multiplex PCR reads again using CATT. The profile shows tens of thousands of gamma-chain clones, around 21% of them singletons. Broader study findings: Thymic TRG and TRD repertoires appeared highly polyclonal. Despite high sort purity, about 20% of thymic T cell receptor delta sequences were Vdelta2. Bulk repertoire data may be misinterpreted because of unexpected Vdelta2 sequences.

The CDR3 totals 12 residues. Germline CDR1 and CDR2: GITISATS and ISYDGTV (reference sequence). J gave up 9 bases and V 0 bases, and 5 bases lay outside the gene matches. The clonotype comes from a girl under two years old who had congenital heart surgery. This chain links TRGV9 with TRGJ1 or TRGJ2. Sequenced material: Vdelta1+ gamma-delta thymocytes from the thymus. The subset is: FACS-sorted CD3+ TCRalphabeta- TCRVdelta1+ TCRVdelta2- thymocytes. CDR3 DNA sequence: TGTGCCTTGTGGGAGGTGCTGGTTAAGAAACTCTTT. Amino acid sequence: CALWEVLVKKLF.